This TCR beta chain was sequenced for a study of blood T cells in healthy people across ages. Each donor supplied roughly 10 milliliters of peripheral blood. Each sample yielded at least 7 million isolated PBMCs. The length of the CDR3 is 15 residues. Trimming removed 3 bases from V and 4 bases from J, with 15 bases in between. From germline, CDR1 is MNHEY and CDR2 SMNVEV (reference sequence). Using a J-beta primer mix together with a sample-barcoded 5' primer, a second PCR was run for about 6 to 11 cycles. Each CDR3 protein is one row after TCRdb ran MiXCR on the 5' RACE reads. The table records roughly 410,000 distinct CDR3 sequences, 52% of them present only once. On this clonotype itself: The antigen is unknown.

Overall study findings and caveats: TCR beta diversity tracked closely with naive T cell percentage.

The chain carries TRBV27 and TRBJ1-2; D is uncertain. The receptor was derived from a man between 60 and 75 years old in good health. Input material: blood. CDR3 nucleotides: TGTGCCAGCAGTTTGAACGGACGGGGATTCTATGGCTACACCTTC. It is translated as CASSLNGRGFYGYTF.